Listed here are 22 T cell receptor beta chains from one sample, sequenced in a study of T cell responses to AZD1222 COVID-19 vaccine. This table comes from immunoSEQ multiplex PCR, and its TCRdb copy is limited to in-frame clones, with some not included. The data show roughly 25,000 clones, with approximately 86% seen just once and 7.5% to 8% held by the top ten. Here the sequenced sample was peripheral blood, taken 28 days after the second AZD1222 dose. These receptors were obtained from an adult who received the AZD1222 COVID-19 vaccine.

The chain links TRBV30 to TRBJ1-6, with D perhaps matching TRBD1 (6 bases). Germline values: CDR1 GTSNPN, CDR2 SVGIG (reference sequence). CDR3 size: 15 residues. The V and J ends lost 1 base and 7 bases respectively, with 14 bases between them. This chain's CDR3 is CAWSGSAGANSPLHF. As DNA, the CDR3 is TGTGCCTGGAGTGGGTCGGCAGGGGCGAATTCACCCCTCCACTTT.

The V gene is TRBV9, the J gene TRBJ1-1; 7 bases are shared with TRBD1. This CDR3 comprises 14 residues. The V gene's germline CDR1 is SGDLS and CDR2 YYNGEE. V lost 0 bases to trimming and J lost 5 bases; unmatched junction nucleotides: 4. In DNA form, the CDR3 reads TGTGCCAGCAGCGTAGCTCAGGGGGGGACTGAAGCTTTCTTT. It encodes CASSVAQGGTEAFF. Together with reference TRBV9 and TRBJ1-1, the CDR3 gives the full variable domain: DSGVTQTPKHLITATGQRVTLRCSPRSGDLSVYWYQQSLDQGLQFLIQYYNGEERAKGNILERFSAQQFPDLHSELNLSSLELGDSALYFCASSVAQGGTEAFFGQGTRLTVV.

V and J are TRBV27 and TRBJ1-6; D gene ambiguous. Trimming pared 0 bases from V and 6 bases from J, leaving 12 bases between. There are 16 residues in the CDR3. Germline CDR1 is MNHEY and CDR2 is SMNVEV (reference sequence). Written as DNA, the CDR3 is TGTGCCAGCAGTTTATCGTCCGGCCCAAGTAATTCACCCCTCCACTTT. Residues: CASSLSSGPSNSPLHF.

The chain uses TRBV2 and TRBJ1-5, with TRBD1 matching over 8 bases. CDR1 and CDR2 from the germline V gene are SNHLY and FYNNEI. The V segment lost 5 bases and the J segment 7 bases; nucleotides outside the gene matches: 7. This CDR3 has 14 amino acids. CDR3 bases: TGTGCCAGCAGTCAACAGGGGGATGACCAGCCCCAGCATTTT. Protein: CASSQQGDDQPQHF.

The CDR3 reads CASRFGSGGYTF. The CDR3 region has the DNA TGTGCCAGCAGATTCGGGAGCGGGGGCTACACCTTC. The chain couples TRBV5-6 to TRBJ1-2; D remains ambiguous. Trimming removed 5 bases from V and 8 bases from J, with 13 bases in between. Germline loops: CDR1 SGHDT, CDR2 YYEEEE. The CDR3 spans 12 residues.

This chain joins TRBV3-1 (or the pseudogene TRBV3-2) and TRBJ1-2; no definite D call. V shed 4 bases and J shed 4 bases, with 10 bases lying between them. The CDR3 runs 13 residues. Germline CDR1 and CDR2: LGHDT and YNNKEL (reference sequence). CDR3 sequence reads: CASSPQSGYGYTF. As DNA, the CDR3 is TGTGCCAGCAGCCCCCAGAGCGGCTATGGCTACACCTTC.

The genes are TRBV20-1 and TRBJ1-2; a possible D gene is TRBD1 (6 bases). The CDR3 sequence is 13 residues long. CDR1 is DFQATT and CDR2 is SNEGSKA in the germline V gene (reference sequence). Trimming shortened V by 3 bases and J by 4 bases, and 12 bases separated the two germline ends. The CDR3 reads CSASPGQPYGYTF. CDR3 sequence (DNA): TGCAGTGCTAGTCCCGGACAGCCCTATGGCTACACCTTC.

This rearrangement joins TRBV7-9 to TRBJ2-1, with TRBD1 matching over 7 bases. The trim removed 9 bases at V and 1 base at J, leaving 9 bases unmatched. The CDR3 is 15 amino acids. Germline CDR1 reads SEHNR; CDR2 reads FQNEAQ (reference sequence). The CDR3 sequence: CASPGQRDSYNEQFF. Written as DNA, the CDR3 is TGTGCCAGTCCGGGACAGCGCGATTCCTACAATGAGCAGTTCTTC.

This clone turned up a few times. The chain links TRBV9 to TRBJ1-6; a possible D gene is TRBD1 (6 bases). Germline V gene data show CDR1 as SGDLS and CDR2 as YYNGEE. Trimming pared 4 bases from V and 6 bases from J, leaving 14 bases between. The CDR3 sequence is 15 residues long. Here the CDR3 DNA reads TGTGCCAGCAGCACTCAGGACAGAGCTAATTCACCCCTCCACTTT. Its protein is CASSTQDRANSPLHF.

Only one count was recorded for this clone. The chain links TRBV2 to TRBJ2-3, with 14 bases that match TRBD2. Trimming took 8 bases from V and 0 from J; bases not matched to a gene: 10. The CDR3 length is 18 residues. Per germline, CDR1 SNHLY and CDR2 FYNNEI. Here the CDR3 reads CASGKGGTSGSSTDTQYF. Written as DNA, the CDR3 is TGTGCCAGCGGGAAGGGAGGGACTAGCGGGAGTAGCACAGATACGCAGTATTTT.

V usage is TRBV27 and J usage is TRBJ2-2, with D hard to call. Germline lookup yields CDR1 MNHEY and CDR2 SMNVEV (reference sequence). This CDR3 has 13 residues. V lost 3 bases to trimming and J lost 6 bases, with 8 bases between them. The CDR3 region is CASSFFGPGELFF. Here the CDR3 DNA reads TGTGCCAGCAGTTTTTTTGGGCCCGGGGAGCTGTTTTTT.

The chain has TRBV11-2 and TRBJ2-2, with TRBD1 as a possible D gene (6 bases). The CDR3 has 15 amino acids. The germline V gene encodes CDR1 SGHAT and CDR2 FQNNGV. Trimming took 5 bases from V and 3 from J, leaving 13 bases between them. CDR3 loop: CASSPTTGYTGELFF. The CDR3 bases are TGTGCCAGCAGCCCCACCACAGGGTACACCGGGGAGCTGTTTTTT.

The chain joins TRBV7-8 to TRBJ1-4; D not certain. Germline V CDR1 and CDR2: SGHVS, FQNEAQ. Trimming stripped 3 bases from V and 7 bases from J, with 12 bases between. This CDR3 region has 14 residues. CDR3 protein: CASSFLGASEKLFF. The CDR3, as DNA: TGTGCCAGCAGCTTCTTGGGCGCGTCTGAAAAACTGTTTTTT.

The chain uses TRBV5-8 and TRBJ2-7, with 7 bases matching TRBD2. The V gene's germline CDR1 is SGHTS and CDR2 YDEGEE. The CDR3 covers 15 residues. J lost 0 bases, V lost 5 bases, and 8 bases had no gene match. This CDR3 is CASRSWGGSSYEQYF. The CDR3 DNA reads TGTGCCAGCAGATCGTGGGGAGGGAGCTCCTACGAGCAGTACTTC.

This chain connects TRBV28 to TRBJ2-3, with D possibly matching TRBD2 (6 bases). Germline CDR1 is MDHEN and CDR2 is SYDVKM. The V gene lost 9 bases and the J gene lost 6 bases, with 19 bases spanning the gap. CDR3 length: 14 residues. CDR3 DNA: TGTGCCAGTCTTGTGGGAGGATCCTCGGATACGCAGTATTTT. Protein product: CASLVGGSSDTQYF.

The chain combines TRBV28 with TRBJ1-5; 8 nucleotides line up with TRBD1. In germline, CDR1 is MDHEN, CDR2 SYDVKM. The CDR3 consists of 18 residues. Unmatched junction bases numbered 18, after V lost 6 bases and J lost 5 bases. The CDR3 loop is CASSESRGLGSMDQPQHF. In nucleotides, the CDR3 is TGTGCCAGCAGCGAAAGCAGGGGGCTAGGTAGTATGGATCAGCCCCAGCATTTT.

This chain uses TRBV28 with TRBJ1-2; D remains unclear. Germline V gene sequence: CDR1 MDHEN, CDR2 SYDVKM. Trimming took 6 bases from V and 2 from J, leaving 10 bases between them. The CDR3 runs to 13 residues. The CDR3 region has the DNA TGTGCCAGCAGGGTTGGACTAAACTATGGCTACACCTTC. Its protein is CASRVGLNYGYTF.

The chain is built from TRBV2 and TRBJ2-2, with D tentatively TRBD1 (6 bases). Germline lookup yields CDR1 SNHLY and CDR2 FYNNEI. V shed 11 bases and J shed 3 bases, with 16 bases lying between them. CDR3 length: 14 amino acids. The DNA of the CDR3 is TGTGCCGGCGGCCAGGGGACCTACACCGGGGAGCTGTTTTTT. The encoded protein is CAGGQGTYTGELFF.

The V call is TRBV18, the J call TRBJ2-7; D may be TRBD2 (6 bases). The germline CDR1 and CDR2 sequences are KGHSH and LQKENI. The length of the CDR3 is 14 residues. Trimming stripped 2 bases from V and 3 bases from J, with 11 bases between. CDR3 residues: CASSPGTGLYEQYF. The CDR3, as DNA: TGTGCCAGCTCACCAGGGACGGGACTCTACGAGCAGTACTTC.

The J gene is TRBJ1-2, the V gene TRBV11-2; 8 bases align to TRBD1. The CDR3 loop spans 13 amino acids. Trimming removed 3 bases from V and 7 bases from J; junction bases left unmatched: 4. Germline CDR1 reads SGHAT; CDR2 reads FQNNGV. CDR3 in amino acids: CASSFQGASGYTF. The CDR3 DNA sequence: TGTGCCAGCAGCTTTCAGGGGGCGAGTGGCTACACCTTC.

V gene TRBV27 combines with J gene TRBJ1-5; possible D gene TRBD1, 6 bases. CDR1 and CDR2 from the germline V gene are MNHEY and SMNVEV (reference sequence). With 2 bases removed from V and 4 bases from J, the gap between germline ends came to 9 bases. The CDR3 has 14 residues. The CDR3 here is CASSLAGTNQPQHF. CDR3 coding DNA: TGTGCCAGCAGTTTAGCCGGGACAAATCAGCCCCAGCATTTT.

This clone came up once. The J gene is TRBJ1-4, the V gene TRBV7-9, with D perhaps TRBD1 (5 bases). V gave up 2 bases and J gave up 5 bases, with 12 bases separating them. The CDR3 runs to 15 residues. Germline CDR1 is SEHNR and CDR2 is FQNEAQ (reference sequence). The CDR3 spells CASSLPGTENEKLFF. DNA for the CDR3: TGTGCCAGCAGCTTACCCGGGACGGAGAATGAAAAACTGTTTTTT.